The clone carrying this T cell receptor (beta chain) has just one count. The data belong to a study of technical replicates of blood from several donors. V lost 0 bases and J 1 base, leaving 7 bases between the germline ends. The CDR3 covers 15 residues. Looked up from germline, CDR1 is SGHRS and CDR2 is YFSETQ. This table comes from immunoSEQ multiplex PCR, and its TCRdb copy is limited to in-frame clones, with some not included. The repertoire holds about 70,000 clones, with around 97% as singletons. This chain connects TRBV5-1 to TRBJ2-2; possible D gene TRBD1, 5 bases. The sequenced sample was T cells isolated from PBMCs. The sequence derives from a human donor in good health. Here the CDR3 reads CASSLAGQNTGELFF. The CDR3 nucleotides are TGCGCCAGCAGCTTGGCCGGACAGAACACCGGGGAGCTGTTTTTT.